These T cell receptor beta chains were read from a single sample in a study of OX40 agonist ivuxolimab in advanced cancers. Sequencing used immunoSEQ multiplex PCR; TCRdb keeps in-frame clones, though not all of them. The sample has roughly 80,000 clones; about nine tenths are singletons. The sequencing here drew on CD4+ or CD8+ T cells sorted from blood, taken in a trial of the OX40 agonist ivuxolimab. These receptors were obtained from an adult with an advanced solid tumor such as melanoma, head and neck, liver or kidney cancer. Both conserved end residues are part of each CDR3. Each record gives: J gene, V gene, D gene, CDR3 protein. A D gene is named only where the DNA matches it firmly.

TRBJ2-5,TRBV7-2,TRBD2,CASSRLAGIQETQYF
TRBJ2-5,TRBV5-1,NA,CASASRPADQQETQYF
TRBJ1-6,TRBV6-5,TRBD1,CASSRGDRGNSPLHF
TRBJ1-2,TRBV2,TRBD1,CASSGTGGWGYGYTF
TRBJ2-3,TRBV16,NA,CASSQSSGTDTQYF
TRBJ1-3,TRBV15,TRBD1,CATSRVEGGIRNTIYF
TRBJ1-5,TRBV6-6,NA,CATGDRNNQPQHF
TRBJ1-1,TRBV4-2,NA,CASSQDSPGANTEAFF
TRBJ1-1,TRBV10-3,TRBD1,CAGGTGRGEAFF
TRBJ2-7,TRBV27,NA,CASSLWGSYEQYF
TRBJ2-5,TRBV11-3,TRBD1,CASSRDRQGQETQYF
TRBJ1-5,TRBV18,NA,CASSPPERNNQPQHF
TRBJ2-1,TRBV27,NA,CASTTGGRWFNEQFF
TRBJ1-1,TRBV2,TRBD1,CASSLLRTGEAFF